These 22 T cell receptor beta chains were sequenced from one sample in a study of Ad26.COV2.S vaccination and SARS-CoV-2 variants. This sample's treatment: about 20 received Ad26.COV2.S at low or high dose, single or two shots; 5 received placebo; per-sample allocation not given. The samples were gathered on day 63 after the first injection of vaccine or placebo. TCRdb keeps only in-frame clones here, not all; method: immunoSEQ multiplex PCR. The sample gives around 300,000 clones, 85% to 90% of which show up once; about 5% is in the top ten. The input for sequencing was peripheral blood, taken in a trial of Ad26.COV2.S vaccine versus placebo. The receptor source for this set is a person between 18 and 65 years old who received the Ad26.COV2.S COVID-19 vaccine or a placebo.

The chain is built from TRBV20-1 and TRBJ2-7; no clear D. V was cut by 2 bases and J by 5 bases, with 7 bases left in between. Germline CDR1 and CDR2: DFQATT and SNEGSKA (reference sequence). The CDR3 has 11 residues. CDR3 sequence: CSARSIHEQYF. The CDR3 DNA follows: TGCAGTGCTAGAAGTATCCACGAGCAGTACTTC.

This chain links TRBV19 with TRBJ1-2, with no clear D. The V end lost 6 bases, the J end lost 4 bases, and 18 bases lay between the germline ends. This CDR3 is 15 amino acids long. Per the germline V gene, CDR1 is LNHDA and CDR2 is SQIVND (reference sequence). In DNA, the CDR3 is TGTGCCAGTAGGGGCGTTTCGAACCCTTCCTATGGCTACACCTTC. Its protein product is CASRGVSNPSYGYTF.

Details on this clone: Other DNA sequences in this specimen translate into the identical CDR3. The V call is TRBV28, the J call TRBJ2-5; D not certain. The CDR3 loop spans 11 amino acids. Germline V lookup: CDR1 MDHEN, CDR2 SYDVKM. Deletions cut 6 bases from V and 5 bases from J, with 7 bases between. CDR3: CASSSGETQYF. The CDR3 DNA follows: TGTGCCAGCAGCTCGGGCGAGACCCAGTACTTC.

This clone has a single count. The rearrangement uses TRBV29-1 and TRBJ2-7; TRBD1 matches 8 bases. The trim removed 5 bases at V and 2 bases at J, leaving 8 bases unmatched. The CDR3 has 14 residues. Germline lookup yields CDR1 SQVTM and CDR2 ANQGSEA. The CDR3 DNA follows: TGCAGCGTTCCGTCCGGGACAGGTACCTACGAGCAGTACTTC. The encoded protein is CSVPSGTGTYEQYF.

In nucleotides, the CDR3 is TGTGCCAGCAGCTTGTATGGCTATTCGGGACAGGGGGTCCGACCCGGGGAGCTGTTTTTT. Translated, it gives CASSLYGYSGQGVRPGELFF. The chain links TRBV5-4 to TRBJ2-2, with 11 bases matching TRBD1. V lost 1 base to trimming and J lost 6 bases; unmatched junction nucleotides: 17. Per the germline V gene, CDR1 is SGHNT and CDR2 is YYREEE (reference sequence). The CDR3 is made up of 20 amino acids. The full variable domain, completed using reference TRBV5-4 and TRBJ2-2, is ETGVTQSPTHLIKTRGQQVTLRCSSQSGHNTVSWYQQALGQGPQFIFQYYREEENGRGNFPPRFSGLQFPNYSSELNVNALELDDSALYLCASSLYGYSGQGVRPGELFFGEGSRLTVL.

The V gene is TRBV11-2, the J gene TRBJ1-1, with TRBD1 matching over 8 bases. CDR3 length: 18 residues. CDR1 SGHAT and CDR2 FQNNGV come from the germline V gene. Trimming took 5 bases from V and 1 from J; bases not matched to a gene: 15. Written as DNA, the CDR3 is TGTGCCAGCAGCCGACAGGGGCTCTTAGGCGGCCAGAACACTGAAGCTTTCTTT. Amino acids: CASSRQGLLGGQNTEAFF.

This chain connects TRBV6-5 to TRBJ1-1; 9 nucleotides line up with TRBD1. CDR1 and CDR2 from the germline V gene are MNHEY and SVGAGI. The CDR3 has 14 residues. V shed 7 bases, J shed 1 base, and the junction held 4 bases outside the gene matches. CDR3: CASTQDRGNTEAFF. For the CDR3, the DNA is TGTGCCAGCACCCAGGACAGGGGGAACACTGAAGCTTTCTTT.

This chain uses TRBV5-1 with TRBJ2-7; D might be TRBD1 (7 bases). The CDR3 totals 16 residues. V was clipped by 4 bases and J by 0 bases, with 17 bases between them. Germline CDR1 reads SGHRS; CDR2 reads YFSETQ. DNA of the CDR3: TGCGCCAGCAGCCCCCAGGGGGGCATTAGCTCCTACGAGCAGTACTTC. Its translation is CASSPQGGISSYEQYF.

The chain uses TRBV5-1 and TRBJ1-4; the match to TRBD1 covers 7 bases. Trimming took 4 bases from V and 5 from J; bases not matched to a gene: 8. The CDR3 totals 15 residues. The germline V gene has CDR1 SGHRS and CDR2 YFSETQ. The CDR3 region is CASSMAGTENEKLFF. The CDR3 DNA is TGCGCCAGCAGCATGGCCGGGACAGAGAATGAAAAACTGTTTTTT.

This chain joins TRBV12-3 or TRBV12-4 and TRBJ2-2, with TRBD2 matching over 7 bases. The length of the CDR3 is 12 residues. V was pared by 6 bases and J by 5 bases, with 0 bases of the junction left unmatched. CDR3 loop: CASRGGTGELFF. The DNA for the CDR3 is TGTGCCAGCAGGGGGGGGACCGGGGAGCTGTTTTTT.

The chain carries TRBV7-2 and TRBJ1-1; D gene unclear. The CDR3 sequence is 15 residues long. The germline V and J ends were trimmed by 6 bases and 3 bases, with 17 bases remaining between them. CDR1 SGHTA and CDR2 FQGNSA come from the germline V gene. The CDR3 nucleotides are TGTGCCAGCAGTCAAAGGGTCCTCCCCCACACTGAAGCTTTCTTT. As protein: CASSQRVLPHTEAFF. Full variable domain (missing parts from reference TRBV7-2 and TRBJ1-1): GAGVSQSPSNKVTEKGKDVELRCDPISGHTALYWYRQSLGQGLEFLIYFQGNSAPDKSGLPSDRFSAERTGGSVSTLTIQRTQQEDSAVYLCASSQRVLPHTEAFFGQGTRLTVV.

The V gene is TRBV27, the J gene TRBJ1-2; no reliable D call. Germline V gene sequence: CDR1 MNHEY, CDR2 SMNVEV (reference sequence). V was pared by 6 bases and J by 0 bases, with 5 bases between. CDR3 size: 12 residues. CDR3 sequence (DNA): TGTGCCAGCAGGGCGCCTAACTATGGCTACACCTTC. It encodes CASRAPNYGYTF.

The genes are TRBV18 and TRBJ2-2; D is ambiguous. Germline CDR1 reads KGHSH; CDR2 reads LQKENI. Trimming shortened V by 0 bases and J by 5 bases, and 10 bases separated the two germline ends. The CDR3 is 15 amino acids. CDR3 amino acids: CASSPPWQQTGELFF. The CDR3, as DNA: TGTGCCAGCTCACCACCGTGGCAGCAAACCGGGGAGCTGTTTTTT. The full variable domain, its missing parts supplied by reference TRBV18 and TRBJ2-2, is NAGVMQNPRHLVRRRGQEARLRCSPMKGHSHVYWYRQLPEEGLKFMVYLQKENIIDESGMPKERFSAEFPKEGPSILRIQQVVRGDSAAYFCASSPPWQQTGELFFGEGSRLTVL.

The chain is built from TRBV7-8 and TRBJ1-4; D unresolved. The CDR3 runs 18 residues. V shed 1 base and J shed 0 bases, with 15 bases lying between them. Germline CDR1 SGHVS, CDR2 FQNEAQ. CDR3 bases: TGTGCCAGCAGCTTAGAGGTCCCGGGTCTAACAACTAATGAAAAACTGTTTTTT. This translates into CASSLEVPGLTTNEKLFF. The full variable domain, completed using reference TRBV7-8 and TRBJ1-4, is GAGVSQSPRYKVAKRGQDVALRCDPISGHVSLFWYQQALGQGPEFLTYFQNEAQLDKSGLPSDRFFAERPEGSVSTLKIQRTQQEDSAVYLCASSLEVPGLTTNEKLFFGSGTQLSVL.

This chain links TRBV14 with TRBJ2-6; D unresolved. Germline V CDR1 and CDR2: SGHDN, FVKESK. V was cut by 0 bases and J by 2 bases, with 11 bases left in between. This CDR3 has 17 residues. The CDR3 DNA reads TGTGCCAGCAGCCAAGAGTTGGGTCTCACTGGGGCCAACGTCCTGACTTTC. Encoded protein: CASSQELGLTGANVLTF.

The V call is TRBV4-2, the J call TRBJ2-1, with D tentatively TRBD1 or TRBD2 (5 bases each). Trimming took off 1 base at V and 10 bases at J, with 11 bases between the two ends. Per germline, CDR1 LGHNA and CDR2 YNFKEQ. This CDR3 has 13 amino acids. In DNA form, the CDR3 reads TGTGCCAGCAGCCAAGCTGGGGCGGGCGAGCAGTTCTTC. It is translated as CASSQAGAGEQFF.

The chain has TRBV7-2 and TRBJ2-2; weak D call: TRBD2 (6 bases). The V gene lost 0 bases and the J gene lost 5 bases, with 13 bases spanning the gap. The CDR3 consists of 16 residues. The germline CDR1 and CDR2 sequences are SGHTA and FQGNSA. The CDR3 is CASSLAPGLLTGELFF. CDR3 nucleotides: TGTGCCAGCAGCTTAGCGCCTGGACTACTAACCGGGGAGCTGTTTTTT.

Regarding this clone: Other DNA sequences in the same sample also yield this CDR3. This chain links TRBV18 with TRBJ1-2; a weak D match, TRBD1 (5 bases). The V gene lost 2 bases and the J gene lost 1 base, with 5 bases spanning the gap. Germline CDR1 is KGHSH and CDR2 is LQKENI. The CDR3 spans 13 residues. The DNA for the CDR3 is TGTGCCAGCTCACCAGGGGGTAACTATGGCTACACCTTC. Amino acids: CASSPGGNYGYTF. Looking up the rest from reference TRBV18 and TRBJ1-2 gives the full variable domain: NAGVMQNPRHLVRRRGQEARLRCSPMKGHSHVYWYRQLPEEGLKFMVYLQKENIIDESGMPKERFSAEFPKEGPSILRIQQVVRGDSAAYFCASSPGGNYGYTFGSGTRLTVV.

The chain links TRBV18 to TRBJ1-6; D is uncertain. The V gene lost 2 bases and the J gene lost 10 bases, with 15 bases spanning the gap. The CDR3 contains 15 residues. Looked up from germline, CDR1 is KGHSH and CDR2 is LQKENI. The CDR3 loop is CASSPSVGLGSPLHF. The CDR3 coding sequence is TGTGCCAGCTCACCATCCGTAGGGCTGGGATCACCCCTCCACTTT.

This sequence joins TRBV12-3 or TRBV12-4 and TRBJ2-5; D unclear. The CDR3 has 12 residues. Deletions cut 3 bases from V and 4 bases from J, with 6 bases between. DNA for the CDR3: TGTGCCAGCAGTTTTTTCGGAGAGACCCAGTACTTC. Translation gives CASSFFGETQYF.

This chain links TRBV15 with TRBJ2-7; possibly TRBD2 for D (6 bases). The germline V gene encodes CDR1 LNHNV and CDR2 YYDKDF (reference sequence). The CDR3 sequence is 15 residues long. Trimming took off 4 bases at V and 3 bases at J, with 16 bases between the two ends. CDR3 sequence: CATSTRGGASYEQYF. CDR3 nucleotides: TGTGCCACCAGCACAAGGGGAGGAGCGAGCTACGAGCAGTACTTC.

This chain links TRBV9 with TRBJ2-3, with a possible D match to TRBD1 (6 bases). CDR1 and CDR2 (germline): SGDLS, YYNGEE. The CDR3 is 13 amino acids. V was shortened by 4 bases and J by 8 bases, with 14 bases between the two germline ends. CDR3 protein: CASSPYAGATQYF. The CDR3 nucleotides are TGTGCCAGCAGCCCCTATGCAGGGGCTACGCAGTATTTT.